This TCR beta chain was sequenced in a study of shared clonotypes between healthy human individuals. CD4+ cells were split into CD45RA+ naive and CD45RA-negative memory subsets. Trimming removed 3 bases at V and 4 bases at J, with 11 bases between. The CDR3 covers 14 residues. Germline CDR1 KGHSH, CDR2 LQKENI. For each subset, genomic DNA was distributed in equal portions over several immunoSEQ plates. Here immunoSEQ multiplex PCR was the method, and the copy in TCRdb shows in-frame clones only, minus some. The data hold approximately 1.5 million clones, with 95% to 99% observed a single time. Overall study results and limits: The expectation was that sequencing depth would affect clonotype sharing among donors. Naive subsets usually exceeded memory subsets in estimated richness.

On this clone itself: The antigen is not known.

Sequencing used naive CD4+ T cells sorted from blood. Subset indicated: CD45RA+ positively selected. This TCR was sampled from a man younger than 40 in good health. The chain has TRBV18 and TRBJ2-3; D gene ambiguous. The CDR3 sequence: CASSPRVRPDTQYF. Here the CDR3 DNA reads TGTGCCAGCTCACCTCGGGTACGGCCAGATACGCAGTATTTT.